Below, 27 T cell receptor beta chains from the same sample are listed, as sequenced in a study of vaccination and CD4 T cells after COVID-19. Time point given: late sampling 161 to 241 days after vaccination in three convalescent patients. Treatment in this sample: roughly 11-day PBMC culture with coronavirus spike peptide pools or control peptides (ViraFEST assay). Sequenced with the Oncomine TCR Beta short-read assay was DNA taken from cultured CD4+ T cells. TCRdb used MiXCR to reprocess the PCR reads, holding one entry per CDR3 protein. The sample gives 20,000 to 25,000 distinct CDR3 sequences, 43% of which show up once; around 5.2% is in the top ten. Their recognized antigens are unknown. The sample in question was CD4+ T cells from blood, cultured in vitro, obtained about 7 months after SARS-CoV-2 vaccination. Receptor source: a human donor who had recovered from COVID-19.

The chain combines TRBV2 with TRBJ2-7; D is unclear. Trimming pared 7 bases from V and 3 bases from J, leaving 7 bases between. Germline CDR1 reads SNHLY; CDR2 reads FYNNEI. The CDR3 runs to 11 residues. DNA of the CDR3: TGTGCCAGCATGAAGTTCTACGAGCAGTACTTC. Its protein product is CASMKFYEQYF.

The chain has TRBV27 and TRBJ2-1; TRBD2 matches at 11 bases. The CDR3 is 12 amino acids. Germline CDR1 is MNHEY and CDR2 is SMNVEV (reference sequence). V was clipped by 7 bases and J by 15 bases; unmatched bases: 8. CDR3 sequence (DNA): TGTGCCAGCATCATACTAGCGGGAGAGGGGTTCTTC. The encoded protein is CASIILAGEGFF.

V gene TRBV7-2 combines with J gene TRBJ2-1; D may match TRBD1 or TRBD2 (5 bases each). Trimming shortened V by 1 base and J by 3 bases, and 13 bases separated the two germline ends. CDR1 is SGHTA, CDR2 FQGNSA, per germline. The CDR3 runs 16 residues. CDR3 in amino acids: CASSLGPGPDYNEQFF. CDR3 in DNA: TGTGCCAGCAGCTTAGGACCGGGACCCGACTACAATGAGCAGTTCTTC.

The chain couples TRBV7-9 to TRBJ1-4; TRBD1 agrees at 9 bases. Looked up from germline, CDR1 is SEHNR and CDR2 is FQNEAQ (reference sequence). The length of the CDR3 is 16 residues. V shed 5 bases, J shed 7 bases, and the junction held 11 bases outside the gene matches. The CDR3 region is CASSPLGTGLAEKLFF. CDR3 bases: TGTGCCAGCAGCCCCCTAGGGACAGGGTTGGCTGAAAAACTGTTTTTT.

J is TRBJ2-2 and V is TRBV7-2, with D unclear. V was cut by 5 bases and J by 13 bases, with 14 bases left in between. Germline assignment: CDR1 SGHTA and CDR2 FQGNSA. The CDR3 covers 12 residues. The CDR3 protein is CASSRLGESLFF. In DNA, the CDR3 is TGTGCCAGCAGCCGCCTTGGGGAATCGCTGTTTTTT.

The gene calls are TRBV28 and TRBJ1-5; D call uncertain. Germline values: CDR1 MDHEN, CDR2 SYDVKM. CDR3 length equals 15 residues. V shed 2 bases and J shed 4 bases, with 12 bases lying between them. The DNA for the CDR3 is TGTGCCAGCAGTTTAACGGGGATCTCGAATCAGCCCCAGCATTTT. It codes for CASSLTGISNQPQHF.

The V call is TRBV7-2, the J call TRBJ2-3, with 7 bases fitting TRBD2. Unmatched junction bases numbered 5, after V lost 1 base and J lost 4 bases. The CDR3 extends over 15 amino acids. Germline CDR1 SGHTA, CDR2 FQGNSA. The CDR3 coding sequence is TGTGCCAGCAGCTTAGGTAGCGGGTACGCAGATACGCAGTATTTT. Its translation: CASSLGSGYADTQYF.

This chain's CDR3 is CASSQNLGGTGSDEQYF. The CDR3 DNA reads TGTGCCAGCAGCCAGAATTTGGGCGGGACAGGGTCGGACGAGCAGTACTTC. The chain recombines TRBV4-2 with TRBJ2-7, with TRBD1 matching 9 bases. CDR1 is LGHNA, CDR2 YNFKEQ, per germline. V was pared by 3 bases and J by 5 bases, with 14 bases of the junction left unmatched. This CDR3 region has 17 residues.

This chain connects TRBV28 to TRBJ2-7; 11 nucleotides match TRBD2. The CDR3 covers 19 residues. Germline CDR1 reads MDHEN; CDR2 reads SYDVKM. V was pared by 5 bases and J by 4 bases, with 19 bases of the junction left unmatched. In nucleotides, the CDR3 is TGTGCCAGCAGTCCACTGACCCCCTGGACTAGCGGGCGTAGGTACGAGCAGTACTTC. Amino acids: CASSPLTPWTSGRRYEQYF. The whole variable domain, filled in from reference TRBV28 and TRBJ2-7, reads DVKVTQSSRYLVKRTGEKVFLECVQDMDHENMFWYRQDPGLGLRLIYFSYDVKMKEKGDIPEGYSVSREKKERFSLILESASTNQTSMYLCASSPLTPWTSGRRYEQYFGPGTRLTVT.

The chain recombines TRBV7-3 with TRBJ2-1, with 11 bases aligning to TRBD2. This CDR3 is built from 20 residues. The V gene's germline CDR1 is SGHTA and CDR2 FQGTGA. Trimming took 5 bases from V and 0 from J; bases not matched to a gene: 15. The CDR3 sequence: CASSPHRGSGRVSSYNEQFF. DNA of the CDR3: TGTGCCAGCAGCCCCCATCGGGGTAGCGGGAGGGTAAGCTCCTACAATGAGCAGTTCTTC.

There are a few counts of this clonotype. V and J are TRBV7-3 and TRBJ2-3; no reliable D call. V lost 6 bases and J lost 0, with 7 bases in between. The germline gives CDR1 SGHTA, CDR2 FQGTGA. This CDR3 region has 13 residues. The CDR3 DNA follows: TGTGCCAGCAGTATCAGTAGCACAGATACGCAGTATTTT. Its protein is CASSISSTDTQYF.

This chain connects TRBV11-2 to TRBJ2-2; 8 bases agree with TRBD1. The CDR3 sequence is 14 residues long. V was pared by 8 bases and J by 4 bases, with 6 bases of the junction left unmatched. Germline values: CDR1 SGHAT, CDR2 FQNNGV. The CDR3 spells CASQRTGRTGELFF. CDR3 DNA: TGTGCCAGCCAAAGGACAGGGCGCACCGGGGAGCTGTTTTTT. The full variable domain, with the rest looked up from reference TRBV11-2 and TRBJ2-2, is EAGVAQSPRYKIIEKRQSVAFWCNPISGHATLYWYQQILGQGPKLLIQFQNNGVVDDSQLPKDRFSAERLKGVDSTLKIQPAKLEDSAVYLCASQRTGRTGELFFGEGSRLTVL.

The J gene is TRBJ2-1, the V gene TRBV10-3, with 9 bases identical to TRBD2. The germline CDR1 and CDR2 sequences are ENHRY and SYGVKD. CDR3 length equals 15 residues. Unmatched junction bases numbered 13, after V lost 7 bases and J lost 9 bases. CDR3 sequence: CAIMAASGTAGEQFF. The CDR3 bases are TGTGCCATCATGGCGGCTAGCGGGACTGCCGGTGAGCAGTTCTTC.

This clonotype was seen more than once but under ten times. The chain joins TRBV28 to TRBJ2-3; D gene ambiguous. Trimming stripped 3 bases from V and 2 bases from J, with 9 bases between. The CDR3 covers 14 residues. Germline-derived CDR1 and CDR2 are MDHEN and SYDVKM. In DNA form, the CDR3 reads TGTGCCAGCAGTTTGGACGGTGCCACAGATACGCAGTATTTT. Translated, it gives CASSLDGATDTQYF.

This sequence joins TRBV18 and TRBJ1-5, with D possibly being TRBD1 (5 bases). The CDR3 contains 15 residues. Germline assignment: CDR1 KGHSH and CDR2 LQKENI. The V and J ends lost 3 bases and 7 bases respectively, with 16 bases between them. In DNA form, the CDR3 reads TGTGCCAGCTCACCCGGGACCCCTTCGGTCCAGCCCCAGCATTTT. It yields the protein CASSPGTPSVQPQHF. The full variable domain, in which reference TRBV18 and TRBJ1-5 provide the parts outside the CDR3, is NAGVMQNPRHLVRRRGQEARLRCSPMKGHSHVYWYRQLPEEGLKFMVYLQKENIIDESGMPKERFSAEFPKEGPSILRIQQVVRGDSAAYFCASSPGTPSVQPQHFGDGTRLSIL.

This clonotype was recorded a few times. V gene TRBV20-1 combines with J gene TRBJ1-2; D is undetermined. Trimming took 3 bases from V and 1 from J, leaving 6 bases between them. This CDR3 comprises 12 residues. Germline V gene sequence: CDR1 DFQATT, CDR2 SNEGSKA (reference sequence). CDR3 in amino acids: CSASSGNYGYTF. The CDR3 nucleotides are TGCAGTGCTAGTAGCGGTAACTATGGCTACACCTTC.

The chain joins TRBV20-1 to TRBJ1-2; 9 bases align to TRBD1. The CDR3 spans 16 residues. Germline CDR1 and CDR2: DFQATT and SNEGSKA (reference sequence). With V trimmed by 0 bases and J by 10 bases, 15 bases remained unmatched. CDR3 in amino acids: CSAREIETGGDLSYTF. As DNA, the CDR3 is TGCAGTGCTAGAGAGATCGAGACAGGGGGTGATTTATCCTACACCTTC.

The J gene is TRBJ2-5, the V gene TRBV19; D call uncertain. The CDR3 is made up of 13 amino acids. V lost 3 bases to trimming and J lost 3 bases, with 8 bases between them. CDR1 is LNHDA, CDR2 SQIVND, per germline (reference sequence). CDR3 DNA: TGTGCCAGTAGTATTATCCTTAAAGAGACCCAGTACTTC. Translation gives CASSIILKETQYF.

Only one count was recorded for this clonotype. The chain employs TRBV7-3 and TRBJ1-6; tentative D call: TRBD1 (5 bases). Per the germline V gene, CDR1 is SGHTA and CDR2 is FQGTGA. The CDR3 is 18 amino acids. V lost 5 bases and J 5 bases, leaving 22 bases between the germline ends. The chain's CDR3 is CASSVGAGKLPDNSPLHF. In DNA, the CDR3 is TGTGCCAGCAGCGTAGGGGCAGGGAAGCTGCCAGATAATTCACCCCTCCACTTT.

The V gene is TRBV7-8, the J gene TRBJ1-6; D is perhaps TRBD1 (6 bases). Looked up from germline, CDR1 is SGHVS and CDR2 is FQNEAQ. V was pared by 6 bases and J by 7 bases, with 16 bases between. CDR3 length equals 15 residues. DNA of the CDR3: TGTGCCAGCAGTTTGGGGGACACGACAAATTCACCCCTCCACTTT. It encodes CASSLGDTTNSPLHF.

This clonotype was seen a handful of times. The rearrangement uses TRBV6-2 or TRBV6-3 and TRBJ2-3, with D possibly matching TRBD2 (5 bases). This CDR3 region has 15 residues. Between the trimmed V and J ends, which lost 5 bases and 2 bases, there was a span of 14 bases. CDR1 MNHEY and CDR2 SVGEGT come from the germline V gene. CDR3 in amino acids: CASSAGWEHTDTQYF. The CDR3 bases are TGTGCCAGCAGTGCGGGCTGGGAGCACACAGATACGCAGTATTTT.

V and J are TRBV7-6 and TRBJ2-6; the D is unclear. In germline, CDR1 is SGHVS, CDR2 FNYEAQ. V dropped 5 bases and J dropped 4 bases, with 12 bases sitting between them. The CDR3 covers 15 residues. CDR3 in DNA: TGTGCCAGCAGCCTGGGTCGGCCGGGGGCCAACGTCCTGACTTTC. Translating gives CASSLGRPGANVLTF. Together with reference TRBV7-6 and TRBJ2-6, the CDR3 gives the full variable domain: GAGVSQSPRYKVTKRGQDVALRCDPISGHVSLYWYRQALGQGPEFLTYFNYEAQQDKSGLPNDRFSAERPEGSISTLTIQRTEQRDSAMYRCASSLGRPGANVLTFGAGSRLTVL.

The CDR3 bases are TGTGCCAGCAGTTTTTTGGAGGGAGGGCCCTACGAGCAGTACTTC. This codes for CASSFLEGGPYEQYF. This sequence joins TRBV12-3 or TRBV12-4 and TRBJ2-7; 7 bases are a match to TRBD2. Trimming at V came to 3 bases and at J to 2 bases, leaving 7 bases not matched to a gene. This CDR3 region has 15 residues.

The V gene is TRBV20-1, the J gene TRBJ1-6; 10 positions match TRBD1. The germline gives CDR1 DFQATT, CDR2 SNEGSKA (reference sequence). This CDR3 comprises 15 residues. The ends lost 5 bases at V and 9 bases at J; junction bases unmatched: 10. The CDR3 nucleotides are TGCAGTGCTTCCGACAGGGGGCGCGGGGGTTCACCCCTCCACTTT. It yields the protein CSASDRGRGGSPLHF.

This rearrangement joins TRBV6-1 to TRBJ2-5, with 10 bases matching TRBD1. The CDR3 consists of 17 residues. In germline, CDR1 is MNHNS, CDR2 SASEGT. V was clipped by 4 bases and J by 5 bases; unmatched bases: 13. The CDR3 region is CASSVRGTGVVQETQYF. The CDR3 nucleotides are TGTGCCAGCAGTGTGAGGGGGACAGGGGTTGTGCAGGAGACCCAGTACTTC.

The genes are TRBV27 and TRBJ2-2; unclear D gene. Trimming stripped 2 bases from V and 3 bases from J, with 10 bases between. Germline-derived CDR1 and CDR2 are MNHEY and SMNVEV (reference sequence). The CDR3 has 15 amino acids. The CDR3 reads CASSLNGLDTGELFF. DNA for the CDR3: TGTGCCAGCAGTTTAAACGGTCTCGACACCGGGGAGCTGTTTTTT.

DNA of the CDR3: TGCAGCGGACAGACCGATGGAGAGACCCAGTACTTC. Translating it yields CSGQTDGETQYF. This chain links TRBV29-1 with TRBJ2-5; TRBD1 is a possible D gene (5 bases). There are 12 residues in the CDR3. Between the trimmed V and J ends, which lost 7 bases and 4 bases, there was a span of 13 bases. The germline gives CDR1 SQVTM, CDR2 ANQGSEA.